Below are 19 T cell receptor beta chains sequenced from a single sample in a study of control samples from healthy donors and cancer patients. Sequencing was performed with immunoSEQ multiplex PCR; in TCRdb, only in-frame clones are kept and a portion is missing. This table has some 140,000 clones, 80% to 90% appearing once. The sequenced material came from blood. All receptors come from a young woman in good health.

This clone was observed a handful of times. The chain carries TRBV14 and TRBJ2-1; D is ambiguous. This CDR3 region has 14 residues. CDR1 is SGHDN and CDR2 is FVKESK in the germline V gene. V was clipped by 2 bases and J by 8 bases, with 13 bases between them. CDR3 in amino acids: CASSQLSFGDEQFF. CDR3 sequence (DNA): TGTGCCAGCAGCCAATTGAGTTTTGGCGATGAGCAGTTCTTC.

The chain is built from TRBV30 and TRBJ1-2, with a weak D call TRBD1 (6 bases). There are 14 residues in the CDR3. Germline loops: CDR1 GTSNPN, CDR2 SVGIG (reference sequence). V lost 4 bases and J lost 2, with 14 bases in between. The CDR3 sequence is CAWTGGQLNYGYTF. The CDR3 DNA reads TGTGCCTGGACTGGCGGACAGTTAAACTATGGCTACACCTTC. Looking up the rest from reference TRBV30 and TRBJ1-2 gives the full variable domain: SQTIHQWPATLVQPVGSPLSLECTVEGTSNPNLYWYRQAAGRGLQLLFYSVGIGQISSEVPQNLSASRPQDRQFILSSKKLLLSDSGFYLCAWTGGQLNYGYTFGSGTRLTVV.

The chain is built from TRBV5-1 and TRBJ1-3; D is possibly TRBD1 (5 bases). This CDR3 comprises 16 residues. Germline values: CDR1 SGHRS, CDR2 YFSETQ. Trimming removed 3 bases at V and 1 base at J, with 14 bases between. The CDR3 sequence: CASSSDSRRSGNTIYF. CDR3 in DNA: TGCGCCAGCAGCTCAGACAGTCGGAGATCTGGAAACACCATATATTTT.

The chain uses TRBV6-1 and TRBJ2-3; D is unclear. Germline CDR1 MNHNS, CDR2 SASEGT. This CDR3 is built from 16 residues. The V end was cut by 3 bases, the J end by 3 bases, with 16 bases between. The CDR3 region is CASSEYGRVFTDTQYF. The CDR3 coding sequence is TGTGCCAGCAGTGAGTACGGCCGTGTCTTTACAGATACGCAGTATTTT.

Note on this clone: This sample also contains other DNA sequences that code for the same CDR3. The chain uses TRBV19 and TRBJ1-1; tentative D call: TRBD1 (6 bases). The CDR3 is 13 residues long. Germline V gene lookup returns CDR1 LNHDA and CDR2 SQIVND (reference sequence). Deletions cut 3 bases from V and 4 bases from J, with 9 bases between. CDR3 nucleotide sequence: TGTGCCAGTAGTATTGTAGGGGGCACTGAAGCTTTCTTT. Protein product: CASSIVGGTEAFF.

The chain couples TRBV5-1 to TRBJ2-1; TRBD2 matches at 13 bases. CDR3 length equals 16 residues. The V gene end was trimmed by 4 bases and the J gene end by 7 bases; junction bases not matched to a gene: 8. The germline CDR1 and CDR2 sequences are SGHRS and YFSETQ. The CDR3 nucleotides read TGCGCCAGCAGCGTACGGACTAGCGGGAGACTTAATGAGCAGTTCTTC. The encoded protein is CASSVRTSGRLNEQFF.

V usage is TRBV5-1 and J usage is TRBJ2-7; possibly TRBD1 for D (5 bases). The CDR3 covers 12 residues. The germline CDR1 and CDR2 sequences are SGHRS and YFSETQ. The V end lost 0 bases, the J end lost 5 bases, and 6 bases lay between the germline ends. The CDR3 sequence: CASSLEGDEQYF. CDR3 DNA sequence: TGCGCCAGCAGCTTGGAAGGGGACGAGCAGTACTTC.

The V and J genes are TRBV27 and TRBJ1-5; perhaps TRBD1 as D (5 bases). The CDR3 sequence is 13 residues long. Trimming pared 10 bases from V and 2 bases from J, leaving 12 bases between. The V gene's germline CDR1 is MNHEY and CDR2 SMNVEV (reference sequence). CDR3 bases: TGTGCCACCCACCCGGGGGGCAATCAGCCCCAGCATTTT. Translation gives CATHPGGNQPQHF.

The chain has TRBV7-9 and TRBJ2-2; D unclear. The CDR3 is 16 amino acids. With 5 bases removed from V and 1 base from J, the gap between germline ends came to 14 bases. Germline V gives CDR1 SEHNR, CDR2 FQNEAQ (reference sequence). In DNA form, the CDR3 reads TGTGCCAGCAGCCCCCTAGGAGCACAGAACACCGGGGAGCTGTTTTTT. It yields the protein CASSPLGAQNTGELFF.

The chain employs TRBV29-1 and TRBJ1-1; TRBD1 is a possible D gene (6 bases). Germline V gives CDR1 SQVTM, CDR2 ANQGSEA. This CDR3 comprises 14 residues. V was shortened by 8 bases and J by 1 base, with 17 bases between the two germline ends. Written as DNA, the CDR3 is TGCAGCTCTAGATCCGGGGGACAGAACACTGAAGCTTTCTTT. Protein product: CSSRSGGQNTEAFF.

This clone was recorded only once. The chain recombines TRBV19 with TRBJ2-3; 9 nucleotides align to TRBD1. Looked up from germline, CDR1 is LNHDA and CDR2 is SQIVND (reference sequence). The J segment lost 4 bases and the V segment lost 4 bases, leaving 3 bases of the junction unmatched. CDR3 length: 14 amino acids. This CDR3 reads CASSSGQGPDTQYF. The CDR3 nucleotides read TGTGCCAGTAGTAGCGGACAGGGGCCAGATACGCAGTATTTT.

This clone was detected a few times. The chain carries TRBV2 and TRBJ1-5; no firm D call. V was pared by 6 bases and J by 4 bases, with 10 bases between. CDR1 and CDR2 (germline): SNHLY, FYNNEI. CDR3 length: 13 amino acids. The CDR3 here is CASSLTENQPQHF. The CDR3 region has the DNA TGTGCCAGCAGCCTTACAGAGAATCAGCCCCAGCATTTT.

The chain has TRBV4-2 and TRBJ2-3; 14 bases are shared with TRBD2. The CDR3 consists of 17 residues. CDR1 LGHNA and CDR2 YNFKEQ come from the germline V gene. The trim removed 0 bases at V and 4 bases at J, leaving 3 bases unmatched. The CDR3 loop is CASSQETSGRAADTQYF. CDR3 DNA: TGTGCCAGCAGCCAAGAGACTAGCGGGAGGGCCGCAGATACGCAGTATTTT.

V gene TRBV19 combines with J gene TRBJ1-5; 9 positions agree with TRBD1. CDR1 and CDR2 (germline): LNHDA, SQIVND (reference sequence). Trimming removed 6 bases from V and 4 bases from J; junction bases left unmatched: 10. The CDR3 has 16 residues. The CDR3 loop is CASRDRGQGGNQPQHF. The DNA of the CDR3 is TGTGCCAGTAGGGACCGGGGACAGGGAGGGAATCAGCCCCAGCATTTT.

The V and J genes are TRBV10-1 and TRBJ2-2; D may be TRBD1 (6 bases). The CDR3 length is 16 residues. Trimming left V 0 bases short and J 5 bases short, with 13 bases between. The germline gives CDR1 WNHNN, CDR2 SYGVQD (reference sequence). The CDR3 reads CASSESQQGRTGELFF. The CDR3 bases are TGCGCCAGCAGTGAGTCGCAACAGGGTAGGACCGGGGAGCTGTTTTTT.

In this sample, this clone turned up a few times. V is TRBV11-2 and J is TRBJ2-5; D is unresolved. The ends were cut back, 3 bases at V and 3 bases at J, with 11 bases in the middle. The CDR3 sequence is 14 residues long. Per germline, CDR1 SGHAT and CDR2 FQNNGV. The chain's CDR3 is CASSFSSSKETQYF. CDR3 sequence (DNA): TGTGCCAGCAGCTTCTCTAGTTCCAAAGAGACCCAGTACTTC.

This chain uses TRBV7-9 with TRBJ2-7, with 9 bases fitting TRBD2. Unmatched junction bases numbered 6, after V lost 3 bases and J lost 6 bases. Germline V gene data show CDR1 as SEHNR and CDR2 as FQNEAQ (reference sequence). This CDR3 comprises 14 residues. CDR3 loop: CASSFAGTSTEQYF. In DNA, the CDR3 is TGTGCCAGCAGCTTTGCGGGGACTAGCACCGAGCAGTACTTC.

V is TRBV2 and J is TRBJ1-2; a weak D match, TRBD1 (5 bases). Trimming removed 5 bases from V and 2 bases from J, with 12 bases in between. The CDR3 sequence is 14 residues long. From germline, CDR1 is SNHLY and CDR2 FYNNEI. In DNA form, the CDR3 reads TGTGCCAGCAGTAGACAGCGGATAAACTATGGCTACACCTTC. Translation gives CASSRQRINYGYTF.

This rearrangement joins TRBV14 to TRBJ2-1, with D perhaps being TRBD1 or TRBD2 (7 bases each). This CDR3 spans 17 amino acids. With 4 bases removed from V and 2 bases from J, the gap between germline ends came to 18 bases. CDR1 is SGHDN, CDR2 FVKESK, per germline. The CDR3 sequence is CASSRAAGQLAYNEQFF. The CDR3 region has the DNA TGTGCCAGCAGCCGAGCAGCGGGACAGCTAGCCTACAATGAGCAGTTCTTC.